The rows below give T cell receptor beta chains drawn from one sample of a study of identical twins. In TCRdb, the 5' RACE reads were re-called with MiXCR into one record per CDR3 protein. The data contain 510,000 or so distinct CDR3 sequences, roughly 15% of them singletons. The sample was also reused in another study, on yellow fever vaccine responses in identical twins.

The sample consisted of CD4+ T cells sorted from blood. These receptors were taken from a woman aged 18-30 years in good health. Both conserved end residues are part of each CDR3. A D gene is named only where the DNA matches it firmly. Clone size is stated in some rows and not others, as once, few, many or a class when expanded.

j_call | clone_size | v_call | d_call | cdr3_length | cdr3_aa | cdr3_nt
TRBJ2-1 | - | TRBV6-5 | - | 12 | CASYNRDLKQFF | TGTGCCAGCTACAACCGGGACCTCAAGCAGTTCTTC
TRBJ2-4 | - | TRBV28 | - | 15 | CASSSLGLAKNIQYF | TGTGCCAGCAGCTCCCTCGGGCTAGCCAAAAACATTCAGTACTTC
TRBJ1-6 | - | TRBV5-1 | - | 13 | CASSSLTEEALHF | TGCGCCAGCAGCTCTTTGACGGAGGAGGCCCTCCACTTT
TRBJ1-5 | few | TRBV4-2 | - | 15 | CASSQVQSSNQPQHF | TGTGCCAGCAGCCAAGTGCAGTCTAGCAATCAGCCCCAGCATTTT
TRBJ2-6 | few | TRBV9 | TRBD2 | 18 | CASSVFGLADSGANVLTF | TGTGCCAGCAGCGTTTTTGGACTAGCGGACTCTGGGGCCAACGTCCTGACTTTC
TRBJ2-7 | - | TRBV5-1 | - | 15 | CASSSTRDFKYEQYF | TGCGCCAGCAGCTCGACACGGGACTTTAAGTACGAGCAGTACTTC
TRBJ2-1 | - | TRBV29-1 | TRBD2 | 14 | CSVGRDYSYNEQFF | TGCAGCGTGGGCCGGGACTATTCCTACAATGAGCAGTTCTTC
TRBJ2-5 | few | TRBV18 | - | 15 | CASSPNRVVQETQYF | TGTGCCAGCTCACCGAACAGGGTTGTCCAAGAGACCCAGTACTTC
TRBJ2-7 | few | TRBV12-3/TRBV12-4 | - | 13 | CASRPAGIYEQYF | TGTGCCAGCAGACCCGCAGGAATTTACGAGCAGTACTTC
TRBJ2-4 | few | TRBV20-1 | TRBD2 | 17 | CSARDLRLAGGRDIQYF | TGCAGTGCTAGAGACCTCCGACTAGCGGGAGGGCGGGACATTCAGTACTTC
TRBJ2-3 | - | TRBV4-2 | - | 17 | CASSQVSFGSSTDTQYF | TGTGCCAGCAGCCAAGTCTCCTTCGGGAGTAGCACAGATACGCAGTATTTT
TRBJ2-3 | few | TRBV15 | TRBD1 | 17 | CATSRDMTGWSTDTQYF | TGTGCCACCAGCAGGGACATGACAGGGTGGTCCACAGATACGCAGTATTTT
TRBJ2-3 | - | TRBV20-1 | TRBD2 | 13 | CSAYSGAGDTQYF | TGCAGTGCATATAGCGGGGCAGGAGATACGCAGTATTTT
TRBJ2-1 | - | TRBV24-1 | - | 13 | CATARGLYNEQFF | TGTGCCACCGCCCGGGGTCTCTACAATGAGCAGTTCTTC
TRBJ2-2 | few | TRBV12-3/TRBV12-4 | - | 11 | CASSVDGELFF | TGTGCCAGCAGTGTCGACGGGGAGCTGTTTTTT
TRBJ2-7 | once | TRBV3-1 | - | 14 | CASSQLGEAYEQYF | TGTGCCAGCAGCCAGTTGGGAGAAGCCTACGAGCAGTACTTC
TRBJ2-5 | - | TRBV20-1 | TRBD1 | 15 | CSARDGGQGIETQYF | TGCAGTGCTAGAGACGGGGGACAGGGTATAGAGACCCAGTACTTC
TRBJ1-1 | few | TRBV9 | TRBD1 | 16 | CASSERQGALNTEAFF | TGTGCCAGCAGCGAACGACAGGGGGCTTTGAACACTGAAGCTTTCTTT
TRBJ2-1 | - | TRBV10-2 | - | 14 | CASSGGGWYNEQFF | TGCGCCAGCAGTGGGGGCGGGTGGTACAATGAGCAGTTCTTC
TRBJ2-5 | few | TRBV5-4 | - | 14 | CASSVNLGQETQYF | TGTGCCAGCAGCGTGAATCTGGGACAAGAGACCCAGTACTTC
TRBJ2-3 | - | TRBV5-1 | - | 13 | CASSLGGQDTQYF | TGCGCCAGCAGCTTGGGGGGACAAGATACGCAGTATTTT
TRBJ1-1 | few | TRBV7-8 | - | 15 | CASSLSRQMNTEAFF | TGTGCCAGCAGCTTAAGCAGGCAAATGAACACTGAAGCTTTCTTT
TRBJ1-1 | - | TRBV29-1 | - | 16 | CSVELGLNVVRTEAFF | TGCAGCGTTGAACTCGGCCTAAACGTAGTGCGCACTGAAGCTTTCTTT
TRBJ2-1 | - | TRBV9 | - | 15 | CASSVGSSVGNEQFF | TGTGCCAGCAGCGTAGGTTCTAGCGTTGGGAATGAGCAGTTCTTC
TRBJ2-1 | few | TRBV5-1 | - | 15 | CASSFTRDQYNEQFF | TGCGCCAGCAGCTTTACGCGGGATCAGTACAATGAGCAGTTCTTC
TRBJ2-7 | - | TRBV21-1 | - | 17 | CASSKAQRQGISYEQYF | TGTGCCAGCAGCAAAGCGCAGAGGCAGGGGATCTCCTACGAGCAGTACTTC
TRBJ2-1 | few | TRBV5-1 | TRBD2 | 16 | CASTANSGSSYNEQFF | TGCGCCAGCACCGCCAATAGCGGGAGCTCCTACAATGAGCAGTTCTTC
TRBJ2-1 | few | TRBV20-1 | TRBD2 | 13 | CSARGLADNEQFF | TGCAGTGCAAGGGGACTAGCGGACAATGAGCAGTTCTTC
TRBJ1-1 | few | TRBV12-3/TRBV12-4 | - | 13 | CASSLLTNAEAFF | TGTGCCAGCAGTCTCCTCACGAACGCTGAAGCTTTCTTT
TRBJ2-2 | - | TRBV2 | - | 14 | CASSEDRNTGELFF | TGTGCCAGCAGTGAAGACAGAAACACCGGGGAGCTGTTTTTT
TRBJ2-3 | - | TRBV27 | - | 16 | CASSPRWVGPPDTQYF | TGTGCCAGCAGTCCCCGTTGGGTGGGGCCACCAGATACGCAGTATTTT
TRBJ2-1 | few | TRBV2 | TRBD2 | 16 | CASSDDRTSAGGEQFF | TGTGCCAGCAGTGACGATCGGACTAGCGCAGGCGGTGAGCAGTTCTTC
TRBJ2-5 | - | TRBV20-1 | - | 13 | CSPVVPGKETQYF | TGCAGTCCCGTGGTCCCGGGGAAAGAGACCCAGTACTTC
TRBJ2-1 | - | TRBV12-3/TRBV12-4 | - | 14 | CASTMGVSYNEQFF | TGTGCCAGCACCATGGGGGTATCCTACAATGAGCAGTTCTTC
TRBJ2-1 | - | TRBV29-1 | - | 12 | CSVKIYRNEQFF | TGCAGCGTGAAAATCTACAGGAATGAGCAGTTCTTC
TRBJ2-2 | few | TRBV4-1 | - | 16 | CASSQAPGRNGGELFF | TGCGCCAGCAGCCAAGCGCCCGGCAGAAACGGCGGGGAGCTGTTTTTT
TRBJ1-5 | medium-sized | TRBV5-1 | TRBD1 | 15 | CASSLTGGAGQPQHF | TGCGCCAGCAGCCTGACAGGGGGCGCCGGGCAGCCCCAGCATTTT
TRBJ2-1 | - | TRBV12-5 | TRBD2 | 16 | CASGPVGTSGYNEQFF | TGTGCTAGTGGTCCGGTGGGGACTAGCGGTTACAATGAGCAGTTCTTC
TRBJ2-6 | - | TRBV2 | TRBD1 | 17 | CASSQGTGASGANVLTF | TGTGCCAGCAGTCAGGGGACAGGGGCGTCTGGGGCCAACGTCCTGACTTTC
TRBJ2-7 | - | TRBV3-1 | TRBD1 | 16 | CASSQVPVTGSGEQYF | TGTGCCAGCAGCCAAGTCCCCGTGACAGGGTCCGGGGAGCAGTACTTC
TRBJ2-7 | few | TRBV7-9 | TRBD1 | 15 | CASSRPGGPSGEQYF | TGTGCCAGCAGTAGACCAGGGGGACCTTCGGGCGAGCAGTACTTC